These 14 T cell receptor beta chains share one sample of origin, sequenced in a study of T cells after yellow fever vaccination. One entry per CDR3 protein, called by TCRdb with MiXCR from the 5' RACE reads. The sample holds about 150,000 distinct CDR3 sequences, less than 8.5% seen once. The sample was CD4+ T cells sorted from PBMCs, taken 10 days after the yellow fever booster vaccination. The source of these receptors is a man younger than 45 who received the YFV17D yellow fever vaccine.

This clonotype was seen ten or more times. This rearrangement joins TRBV24-1 to TRBJ2-3; 8 positions agree with TRBD2. Per the germline V gene, CDR1 is KGHDR and CDR2 is SFDVKD. J gave up 4 bases and V 3 bases, and 5 bases lay outside the gene matches. This CDR3 has 15 residues. This CDR3 is CATSDRSGSSDTQYF. The CDR3 DNA reads as TGTGCCACCAGTGATAGGAGCGGGAGCTCAGATACGCAGTATTTT.

The genes are TRBV5-6 and TRBJ2-7; D not resolved. The CDR3 runs 12 residues. Germline CDR1 is SGHDT and CDR2 is YYEEEE. The germline V and J ends were trimmed by 2 bases and 5 bases, with 8 bases remaining between them. The CDR3 nucleotides read TGTGCCAGCAGCTTTGCCAGACACGAGCAGTACTTC. This codes for CASSFARHEQYF.

This clonotype was recorded at least ten times. The rearrangement joins TRBV18 to TRBJ2-1, with D maybe TRBD2 (5 bases). There are 14 residues in the CDR3. Looked up from germline, CDR1 is KGHSH and CDR2 is LQKENI. The V gene lost 5 bases and the J gene lost 8 bases, with 16 bases spanning the gap. The CDR3 DNA sequence: TGTGCCAGCTCAACCATAGGTAGGCGGGATGAGCAGTTCTTC. This translates into CASSTIGRRDEQFF.

This rearrangement joins TRBV10-3 to TRBJ2-3; 9 bases are a match to TRBD2. CDR3 length: 13 amino acids. CDR1 and CDR2 from the germline V gene are ENHRY and SYGVKD. V shed 3 bases and J 10 bases; nucleotides not matched to a gene: 5. CDR3 coding DNA: TGTGCCATCAGTGAACAAGCGGGAGGTCCGCAGTATTTT. Amino acids: CAISEQAGGPQYF.

This clonotype came up many times. This chain uses TRBV29-1 with TRBJ2-5; D uncertain. The germline V and J ends were trimmed by 6 bases and 2 bases, with 4 bases remaining between them. This CDR3 contains 10 residues. Germline CDR1 is SQVTM and CDR2 is ANQGSEA. The CDR3 nucleotides are TGCAGCGTCGAGCAAGAGACCCAGTACTTC. Translating gives CSVEQETQYF.

This clonotype was seen ten or more times. The chain carries TRBV20-1 and TRBJ2-4, with TRBD2 as a possible D gene (5 bases). This CDR3 spans 12 amino acids. Trimming took off 6 bases at V and 4 bases at J, with 10 bases between the two ends. Germline CDR1 DFQATT, CDR2 SNEGSKA (reference sequence). Here the CDR3 reads CSAKTGKNIQYF. The CDR3 DNA is TGCAGTGCAAAGACGGGAAAAAACATTCAGTACTTC.

This clonotype was observed many times. The chain joins TRBV9 to TRBJ2-7, with TRBD2 matching 8 bases. CDR3 length: 15 amino acids. CDR1 and CDR2 from the germline V gene are SGDLS and YYNGEE. Germline trimming cut 0 bases from V and 5 bases from J; bases unmatched to any gene: 7. CDR3 sequence reads: CASSVGSGSIDEQYF. The DNA of the CDR3 is TGTGCCAGCAGCGTAGGAAGCGGGAGTATAGACGAGCAGTACTTC.

This clonotype was observed many times. V usage is TRBV7-2 and J usage is TRBJ2-1; D gene ambiguous. This CDR3 comprises 19 residues. The V gene's germline CDR1 is SGHTA and CDR2 FQGNSA. Trimming left V 5 bases short and J 2 bases short, with 25 bases between. CDR3 in amino acids: CASSPRKSSGVRTYNEQFF. The CDR3, as DNA: TGTGCCAGCAGCCCGCGAAAAAGCTCAGGAGTGAGGACCTACAATGAGCAGTTCTTC. The full variable domain, completed using reference TRBV7-2 and TRBJ2-1, is GAGVSQSPSNKVTEKGKDVELRCDPISGHTALYWYRQSLGQGLEFLIYFQGNSAPDKSGLPSDRFSAERTGGSVSTLTIQRTQQEDSAVYLCASSPRKSSGVRTYNEQFFGPGTRLTVL.

This clonotype turned up a few times. V gene TRBV4-1 combines with J gene TRBJ2-5; D may match TRBD1 or TRBD2 (6 bases each). CDR3 length: 14 residues. Trimming shortened V by 6 bases and J by 5 bases, and 16 bases separated the two germline ends. The germline V gene encodes CDR1 MGHRA and CDR2 YSYEKL. CDR3 sequence: CASRKGGREETQYF. The CDR3 coding sequence is TGCGCCAGCAGGAAGGGGGGCAGGGAGGAGACCCAGTACTTC.

Remarks on this clonotype: This may stem from a read error, because a much larger clone lies one nucleotide away. V is TRBV29-1 and J is TRBJ2-1; no clear D gene. Germline V gene sequence: CDR1 SQVTM, CDR2 ANQGSEA. V was pared by 7 bases and J by 7 bases, with 8 bases between. The CDR3 sequence is 10 residues long. The CDR3 protein is CSGLLNEQFF. CDR3 coding DNA: TGCAGCGGACTGTTGAATGAGCAGTTCTTC.

This clonotype was seen repeatedly, ten times or more. The chain employs TRBV11-3 and TRBJ2-2; D could derive from TRBD1 or TRBD2 (7 bases each). Trimming removed 5 bases at V and 6 bases at J, with 16 bases between. This CDR3 contains 15 residues. Germline assignment: CDR1 SGHNT and CDR2 YENEEA. CDR3: CASSPRGGGAGELFF. In DNA form, the CDR3 reads TGTGCCAGCAGCCCCCGGGGAGGGGGCGCCGGGGAGCTGTTTTTT.

The chain joins TRBV7-8 to TRBJ2-5; 10 bases match TRBD2. This CDR3 is 17 amino acids long. CDR1 SGHVS and CDR2 FQNEAQ come from the germline V gene. Losses at the gene ends were 1 base for V and 0 bases for J; bases not matched to a gene: 5. CDR3 sequence reads: CASSLGLAGVYQETQYF. CDR3 nucleotides: TGTGCCAGCAGCTTAGGTCTAGCGGGAGTCTACCAAGAGACCCAGTACTTC.

This clonotype was counted many times. The chain carries TRBV7-8 and TRBJ2-3; D is unresolved. V was clipped by 5 bases and J by 4 bases, with 19 bases between them. Germline-derived CDR1 and CDR2 are SGHVS and FQNEAQ. The CDR3 totals 16 residues. The CDR3 coding sequence is TGTGCCAGCAGCGTAATTTCCCCCCGGCACTCAGATACGCAGTATTTT. Its translation: CASSVISPRHSDTQYF.

Many counts were recorded for this clonotype. The rearrangement links TRBV5-1 to TRBJ2-1, with D possibly called TRBD1 or TRBD2 (5 bases each). The CDR3 contains 15 residues. Trimming removed 1 base at V and 9 bases at J, with 17 bases between. Germline values: CDR1 SGHRS, CDR2 YFSETQ. The CDR3 protein is CASSLNLARGTEQFF. The CDR3 DNA is TGCGCCAGCAGCTTGAATCTAGCTCGGGGCACTGAGCAGTTCTTC.